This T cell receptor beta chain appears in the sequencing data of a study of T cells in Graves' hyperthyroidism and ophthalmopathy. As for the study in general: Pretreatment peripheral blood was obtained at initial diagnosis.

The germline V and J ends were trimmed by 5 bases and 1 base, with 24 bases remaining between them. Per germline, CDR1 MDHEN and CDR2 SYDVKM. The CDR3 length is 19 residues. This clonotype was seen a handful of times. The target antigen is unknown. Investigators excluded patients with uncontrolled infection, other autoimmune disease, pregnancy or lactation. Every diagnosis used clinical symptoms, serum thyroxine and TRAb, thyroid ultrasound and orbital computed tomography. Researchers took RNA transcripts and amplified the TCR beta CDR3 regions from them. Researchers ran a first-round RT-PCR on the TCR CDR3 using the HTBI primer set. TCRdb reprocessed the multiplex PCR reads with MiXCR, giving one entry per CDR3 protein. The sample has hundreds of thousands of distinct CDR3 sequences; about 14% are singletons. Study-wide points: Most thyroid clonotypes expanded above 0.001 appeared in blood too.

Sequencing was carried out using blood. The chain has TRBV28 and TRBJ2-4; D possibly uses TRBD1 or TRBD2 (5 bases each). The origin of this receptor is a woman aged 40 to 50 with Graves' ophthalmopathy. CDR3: CASSPTWGRSRGAKNIQYF. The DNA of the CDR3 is TGTGCCAGCAGTCCGACCTGGGGACGCAGCCGCGGGGCCAAAAACATTCAGTACTTC. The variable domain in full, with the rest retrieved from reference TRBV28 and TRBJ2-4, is DVKVTQSSRYLVKRTGEKVFLECVQDMDHENMFWYRQDPGLGLRLIYFSYDVKMKEKGDIPEGYSVSREKKERFSLILESASTNQTSMYLCASSPTWGRSRGAKNIQYFGAGTRLSVL.